This T cell receptor (beta chain) derives from a study of regulatory T cells in long-lasting Graves disease. This clonotype was picked up many times. Unmatched junction bases numbered 7, after V lost 0 bases and J lost 0 bases. Germline CDR1 DFQATT, CDR2 SNEGSKA (reference sequence). CDR3 size: 16 residues. HTBI primers from iRepertoire and Arm-PCR of CDR3 regions yielded the TCR beta libraries. Via MiXCR, TCRdb re-called the multiplex PCR reads, giving one row per CDR3 protein. The sample has about 450,000 distinct CDR3 sequences; 16% are singletons. Time point in this sample: newly diagnosed GD, antithyroid drugs for less than 3 months. RNA extracted from PBMCs served as the sequencing template. Each patient gave 7.5 to 9 milliliters of EDTA-anticoagulated peripheral blood. These same data were also listed under a study on T cells in Graves' hyperthyroidism and ophthalmopathy.

Sequences were derived from peripheral blood mononuclear cells (PBMCs), sampled at new diagnosis, from a patient treated with antithyroid drugs. The genes are TRBV20-1 and TRBJ2-7, with 8 bases lining up with TRBD2. The clonotype comes from a woman in her 30s with Graves disease. For the CDR3, the DNA is TGCAGTGCTAGAGAATTGGGTAGCGGGGTCTCCTACGAGCAGTACTTC. Amino acids: CSARELGSGVSYEQYF.